The T cell receptor (beta chain) under discussion was sequenced for a study of T cell repertoires in cytomegalovirus infection. Turning to the study itself: HLA-B-restricted CMV epitopes that are well studied, plus recently identified HLA-C-restricted ones, were used by the study. Indicated by public TCR beta signatures were CMV infection and matching HLA type.

Findings and caveats of the study: The ex vivo response was dominated by HLA-C-restricted CMV-specific TCR beta clonotypes.

MiXCR, run by TCRdb on the reads, gives a single entry per CDR3 protein. In the table there are around 900,000 distinct CDR3 sequences, less than 35% of which are singletons. The V gene's germline CDR1 is SGHNT and CDR2 YENEEA. The CDR3 length is 17 residues. V lost 7 bases and J lost 0, with 21 bases in between. This clonotype was counted only a few times. Antigen specificity is unknown. Sequencing used cultured CD8+ T cells from PBMCs, obtained from culture after CMV antigen stimulation. The TCR originated in a human donor in good health (CMV status not recorded). Some clones in this sample may be carry-over from other donors' samples. This chain joins TRBV11-3 and TRBJ1-2, with D possibly matching TRBD1 (6 bases). CDR3: CASTSRSSDSPNYGYTF. CDR3 in DNA: TGTGCCAGCACCTCGAGGAGTTCGGACAGTCCTAACTATGGCTACACCTTC.